The next 14 T cell receptor beta chains were all read from a single sample in a study of cytomegalovirus exposure and HLA in healthy donors. PCR was performed using 60 Vbeta and 13 Jbeta primers. The data were produced by immunoSEQ multiplex PCR, yet TCRdb's version contains in-frame clones alone and is incomplete. The table lists about 100,000 clones, roughly 72% of them singletons. Sequenced: PBMCs. The receptors here all came from a man aged 25 to 45 in good health and CMV-seronegative.

J is TRBJ1-1 and V is TRBV28; D remains unclear. The CDR3 sequence is 13 residues long. V dropped 3 bases and J dropped 2 bases, with 7 bases sitting between them. In germline, CDR1 is MDHEN, CDR2 SYDVKM. Here the CDR3 reads CASSFGRNTEAFF. Written as DNA, the CDR3 is TGTGCCAGCAGTTTTGGCAGAAACACTGAAGCTTTCTTT.

As for this clone: Other nucleotide sequences from this sample produce the same CDR3. The chain couples TRBV30 to TRBJ2-3; TRBD2 aligns across 11 bases. Germline trimming cut 0 bases from V and 4 bases from J; bases unmatched to any gene: 3. The CDR3 runs to 15 residues. Germline assignment: CDR1 GTSNPN and CDR2 SVGIG (reference sequence). The CDR3 bases are TGTGCCTGGAGTGTACGTAGCGGGGGGGCAGATACGCAGTATTTT. Protein sequence: CAWSVRSGGADTQYF. The whole variable domain, filled in from reference TRBV30 and TRBJ2-3, reads SQTIHQWPATLVQPVGSPLSLECTVEGTSNPNLYWYRQAAGRGLQLLFYSVGIGQISSEVPQNLSASRPQDRQFILSSKKLLLSDSGFYLCAWSVRSGGADTQYFGPGTRLTVL.

The rearrangement uses TRBV7-8 and TRBJ2-2; D might be TRBD1 (5 bases). V lost 1 base to trimming and J lost 0 bases, with 6 bases between them. Germline values: CDR1 SGHVS, CDR2 FQNEAQ. CDR3 length: 15 residues. The DNA for the CDR3 is TGTGCCAGCAGCTTAGGACAGTCGAACACCGGGGAGCTGTTTTTT. Translated: CASSLGQSNTGELFF.

The chain is built from TRBV5-1 and TRBJ2-1; 7 bases match TRBD2. CDR3 length equals 13 residues. V shed 5 bases and J 6 bases; nucleotides not matched to a gene: 5. Germline CDR1 reads SGHRS; CDR2 reads YFSETQ. CDR3 nucleotides: TGCGCCAGCAGTACTAGCGTCAGCAATGAGCAGTTCTTC. As protein: CASSTSVSNEQFF.

This chain links TRBV6-6 with TRBJ2-7; 9 bases line up with TRBD1. Germline V lookup: CDR1 MNHNY, CDR2 SVGAGI (reference sequence). This CDR3 contains 13 residues. With 11 bases clipped from V and 5 bases from J, the junction kept 10 bases outside the gene matches. This CDR3 is CACNRGQVDEQYF. CDR3 in DNA: TGTGCCTGTAACAGGGGGCAGGTCGACGAGCAGTACTTC.

The rearrangement uses TRBV18 and TRBJ2-5, with D possibly being TRBD1 (6 bases). Germline CDR1 KGHSH, CDR2 LQKENI. This CDR3 has 13 amino acids. Trimming removed 3 bases at V and 6 bases at J, with 11 bases between. The CDR3 DNA reads as TGTGCCAGCTCACCGTCAGGGGAAAAGACCCAGTACTTC. Translated, it gives CASSPSGEKTQYF.

The V call is TRBV15, the J call TRBJ2-1, with D unresolved. The CDR3 sequence is 12 residues long. Germline V gene lookup returns CDR1 LNHNV and CDR2 YYDKDF (reference sequence). Trimming left V 5 bases short and J 6 bases short, with 8 bases between. The CDR3 nucleotides are TGTGCCACCAGCGCGGTCGGCAATGAGCAGTTCTTC. It is translated as CATSAVGNEQFF.

V usage is TRBV19 and J usage is TRBJ1-4; 11 bases align to TRBD1. V lost 6 bases and J lost 7; bases outside the gene matches: 10. The CDR3 sequence is 16 residues long. The germline CDR1 and CDR2 sequences are LNHDA and SQIVND (reference sequence). The CDR3 DNA sequence: TGTGCCAGTAGATCCCACGCCGGGACAGGGGGTGAAAAACTGTTTTTT. Translation gives CASRSHAGTGGEKLFF.

The chain couples TRBV7-9 to TRBJ2-2; D may be TRBD2 (6 bases). With 4 bases removed from V and 0 bases from J, the gap between germline ends came to 15 bases. Germline CDR1 SEHNR, CDR2 FQNEAQ (reference sequence). This CDR3 is 17 amino acids long. CDR3 DNA: TGTGCCAGCAGCTCCCCCCCCGGGACTGCGAACACCGGGGAGCTGTTTTTT. This sequence encodes CASSSPPGTANTGELFF.

The rearrangement joins TRBV5-1 to TRBJ1-5; possible D gene TRBD1, 6 bases. V shed 0 bases and J shed 8 bases, with 18 bases lying between them. In germline, CDR1 is SGHRS, CDR2 YFSETQ. This CDR3 region has 16 residues. CDR3 region: CASSLGYGGGVEPQHF. The CDR3 DNA reads as TGCGCCAGCAGCTTGGGGTATGGGGGGGGCGTCGAGCCCCAGCATTTT.

V is TRBV29-1 and J is TRBJ1-2; D remains unclear. CDR1 SQVTM and CDR2 ANQGSEA come from the germline V gene. This CDR3 spans 15 amino acids. Trimming stripped 0 bases from V and 2 bases from J, with 13 bases between. The CDR3 protein is CSVEDLYLRNYGYTF. The CDR3 bases are TGCAGCGTTGAAGATCTCTACCTGAGGAACTATGGCTACACCTTC.

This chain connects TRBV5-1 to TRBJ2-7, with 8 nucleotides matching TRBD2. V lost 0 bases to trimming and J lost 9 bases; unmatched junction nucleotides: 17. CDR3 length equals 17 residues. Germline CDR1 is SGHRS and CDR2 is YFSETQ. CDR3 loop: CASSLVGVAGTTGAQYF. In nucleotides, the CDR3 is TGCGCCAGCAGCTTGGTGGGGGTAGCGGGAACGACCGGGGCGCAGTACTTC.

The chain couples TRBV4-1 to TRBJ2-3, with 12 bases matching TRBD2. Germline CDR1 MGHRA, CDR2 YSYEKL. CDR3 length equals 19 residues. V gave up 0 bases and J gave up 0 bases; unmatched junction bases: 7. CDR3 sequence reads: CASSQDWTSGNPSTDTQYF. CDR3 bases: TGCGCCAGCAGCCAAGATTGGACTAGCGGGAATCCTAGCACAGATACGCAGTATTTT.

By share, this clone counts as medium-sized (0.01 to 0.1%). This sequence joins TRBV11-2 and TRBJ1-2, with D uncertain. The V and J ends lost 9 bases and 4 bases respectively, with 12 bases between them. CDR1 and CDR2 (germline): SGHAT, FQNNGV. CDR3 length equals 12 residues. CDR3 loop: CASSGSFYGYTF. In DNA form, the CDR3 reads TGTGCCAGTTCAGGCTCATTCTATGGCTACACCTTC.